The 28 T cell receptor beta chains listed next were all sequenced from one sample in a study of T cell changes during pregnancy in multiple sclerosis. Data came from immunoSEQ multiplex PCR; TCRdb stores just in-frame clones and leaves some out. The table lists some 52,000 clones, 92% of them singletons, with around 0.73% in the top ten. The specimen was CD4+ T cells from peripheral blood mononuclear cells, collected in the third trimester of pregnancy. All receptors come from a female donor with multiple sclerosis, enrolled in a pregnancy study.

The rearrangement links TRBV15 to TRBJ2-3; a weak D match, TRBD2 (6 bases). This CDR3 spans 15 amino acids. CDR1 LNHNV and CDR2 YYDKDF come from the germline V gene (reference sequence). Trimming pared 8 bases from V and 5 bases from J, leaving 20 bases between. The CDR3 loop is CATGDPGLGKDTQYF. In nucleotides, the CDR3 is TGTGCCACCGGTGACCCGGGACTGGGTAAAGATACGCAGTATTTT.

The chain employs TRBV6-1 and TRBJ2-1; 7 bases map to TRBD2. The trim removed 6 bases at V and 15 bases at J, leaving 17 bases unmatched. The CDR3 has 14 amino acids. CDR1 and CDR2 from the germline V gene are MNHNS and SASEGT. Here the CDR3 reads CASRSGEWDRERFF. CDR3 nucleotides: TGTGCCAGCAGGAGCGGGGAGTGGGATCGAGAAAGGTTCTTC.

The rearrangement joins TRBV7-9 to TRBJ1-2, with D possibly matching TRBD1 (6 bases). CDR1 is SEHNR and CDR2 is FQNEAQ in the germline V gene (reference sequence). The CDR3 is 12 amino acids. The ends were cut back, 7 bases at V and 8 bases at J, with 14 bases in the middle. CDR3 amino acids: CASTPGDRGYTF. Here the CDR3 DNA reads TGTGCCAGCACCCCAGGGGATCGAGGCTACACCTTC.

The V gene is TRBV7-3, the J gene TRBJ2-1; 9 bases are shared with TRBD2. With 5 bases clipped from V and 0 bases from J, the junction kept 5 bases outside the gene matches. Looked up from germline, CDR1 is SGHTA and CDR2 is FQGTGA. The CDR3 loop spans 16 amino acids. The CDR3 DNA reads as TGTGCCAGCAGCCCTAGCGGGGTAAGCTCCTACAATGAGCAGTTCTTC. Amino acid sequence: CASSPSGVSSYNEQFF.

This clone has a single count. The chain combines TRBV6-5 with TRBJ2-7; 10 bases fit TRBD1. The CDR3 consists of 16 residues. Trimming at V came to 0 bases and at J to 2 bases, leaving 4 bases not matched to a gene. From germline, CDR1 is MNHEY and CDR2 SVGAGI. The CDR3 sequence: CASSYSGQGGAYEQYF. The CDR3 nucleotides read TGTGCCAGCAGTTACTCCGGACAGGGGGGCGCCTACGAGCAGTACTTC.

The V gene is TRBV15, the J gene TRBJ2-2; TRBD1 agrees at 10 bases. CDR1 and CDR2 from the germline V gene are LNHNV and YYDKDF (reference sequence). V was clipped by 3 bases and J by 2 bases; unmatched bases: 6. The CDR3 length is 17 residues. In nucleotides, the CDR3 is TGTGCCACCAGCAGGAAAGGACAGGGGGGAAACACCGGGGAGCTGTTTTTT. Translating gives CATSRKGQGGNTGELFF.

The chain employs TRBV6-1 and TRBJ2-3, with TRBD2 matching over 10 bases. Germline V gene lookup returns CDR1 MNHNS and CDR2 SASEGT. The CDR3 covers 15 residues. Trimming at V came to 4 bases and at J to 3 bases, leaving 4 bases not matched to a gene. The CDR3: CASSAVAGGTDTQYF. The CDR3 nucleotides are TGTGCCAGCAGTGCCGTAGCGGGGGGAACAGATACGCAGTATTTT.

V is TRBV7-3 and J is TRBJ2-1, with D perhaps TRBD2 (6 bases). CDR3 length: 14 amino acids. Trimming cost V 5 bases and J 8 bases, with 16 bases left between them. Germline assignment: CDR1 SGHTA and CDR2 FQGTGA. The CDR3, as DNA: TGTGCCAGCAGCCCACCGGGACTGAGGGATGAGCAGTTCTTC. Amino acid sequence: CASSPPGLRDEQFF.

The chain uses TRBV10-3 and TRBJ1-1, with 8 bases lining up with TRBD1. This CDR3 is 13 amino acids long. Germline V gene data show CDR1 as ENHRY and CDR2 as SYGVKD. V gave up 0 bases and J gave up 9 bases; unmatched junction bases: 3. CDR3 in amino acids: CAISESDRVKAFF. The CDR3 region has the DNA TGTGCCATCAGTGAGTCGGACAGGGTGAAAGCTTTCTTT.

This clone was detected once. This rearrangement joins TRBV14 to TRBJ1-6; D is unclear. Germline V gene sequence: CDR1 SGHDN, CDR2 FVKESK. V lost 1 base and J 0 bases, leaving 4 bases between the germline ends. The CDR3 has 15 residues. The CDR3 loop reads CASSQGSSYNSPLHF. CDR3 bases: TGTGCCAGCAGCCAAGGGAGCTCCTATAATTCACCCCTCCACTTT.

The rearrangement uses TRBV6-7 and TRBJ2-1; D is perhaps TRBD2 (6 bases). TRBV6-7 is an ORF; its function is uncertain. The length of the CDR3 is 17 residues. Trimming pared 9 bases from V and 5 bases from J, leaving 26 bases between. In DNA, the CDR3 is TGTGCCAGGCCCGATACTTTAGACCGGGACTTCAACAATGAGCAGTTCTTC. Its translation: CARPDTLDRDFNNEQFF.

The chain uses TRBV19 and TRBJ1-1; D not certain. Germline V lookup: CDR1 LNHDA, CDR2 SQIVND (reference sequence). The germline V and J ends were trimmed by 9 bases and 0 bases, with 5 bases remaining between them. The CDR3 runs to 11 residues. DNA of the CDR3: TGTGCCAGCGGGGTGAACACTGAAGCTTTCTTT. Translated, it gives CASGVNTEAFF.

This clone turned up a few times. The chain couples TRBV30 to TRBJ1-1; D possibly corresponds to TRBD1 (6 bases). Germline V gives CDR1 GTSNPN, CDR2 SVGIG (reference sequence). This CDR3 contains 9 residues. Between the trimmed V and J ends, which lost 7 bases and 11 bases, there was a span of 11 bases. DNA of the CDR3: TGTGCCTTACAGGGCGACGCTTTCTTT. Amino acid sequence: CALQGDAFF.

The chain joins TRBV7-2 to TRBJ2-7; the D gene is possibly TRBD1 (5 bases). Deletions cut 8 bases from V and 3 bases from J, with 8 bases between. CDR1 is SGHTA, CDR2 FQGNSA, per germline. The CDR3 has 11 amino acids. In nucleotides, the CDR3 is TGTGCCAGCTCCGGACACTACGAGCAGTACTTC. The encoded protein is CASSGHYEQYF.

The chain carries TRBV30 and TRBJ2-2; D may be TRBD1 (7 bases). The CDR3 spans 16 residues. V was trimmed by 0 bases and J by 6 bases, leaving 17 bases between them. Germline V gene sequence: CDR1 GTSNPN, CDR2 SVGIG (reference sequence). The CDR3 protein is CAWSVGQGGFAGELFF. The DNA of the CDR3 is TGTGCCTGGAGTGTCGGCCAGGGGGGTTTCGCCGGGGAGCTGTTTTTT.

The chain uses TRBV6-5 and TRBJ1-1; tentative D call: TRBD1 (6 bases). The germline V gene encodes CDR1 MNHEY and CDR2 SVGAGI. Trimming shortened V by 2 bases and J by 10 bases, and 14 bases separated the two germline ends. This CDR3 is built from 13 residues. The CDR3 sequence is CASSYGGGRGAFF. CDR3 nucleotide sequence: TGTGCCAGCAGTTACGGCGGGGGGCGCGGAGCTTTCTTT.

The chain's CDR3 is CASSSTGGYGEQYF. CDR3 bases: TGTGCCAGCTCATCTACAGGGGGCTACGGCGAGCAGTACTTC. The rearrangement joins TRBV18 to TRBJ2-7, with 9 positions matching TRBD1. Per the germline V gene, CDR1 is KGHSH and CDR2 is LQKENI. The CDR3 consists of 14 residues. The junction had 8 bases not matched to a gene; V was cut back by 5 bases and J by 6 bases. Full variable domain (remainder filled in from reference TRBV18 and TRBJ2-7): NAGVMQNPRHLVRRRGQEARLRCSPMKGHSHVYWYRQLPEEGLKFMVYLQKENIIDESGMPKERFSAEFPKEGPSILRIQQVVRGDSAAYFCASSSTGGYGEQYFGPGTRLTVT.

The count of this clone is one. This chain uses TRBV29-1 with TRBJ2-7; a possible D gene is TRBD2 (6 bases). CDR1 is SQVTM and CDR2 is ANQGSEA in the germline V gene. Trimming removed 6 bases at V and 5 bases at J, with 14 bases between. The CDR3 loop spans 12 amino acids. The CDR3 coding sequence is TGCAGCGTCTCGGAGGGCGTCCACGAGCAGTACTTC. Its translation: CSVSEGVHEQYF.

This chain joins TRBV5-4 and TRBJ2-7; 13 nucleotides align to TRBD2. CDR1 is SGHNT and CDR2 is YYREEE in the germline V gene (reference sequence). V shed 1 base, J shed 0 bases, and the junction held 13 bases outside the gene matches. The CDR3 loop spans 20 amino acids. CDR3 nucleotide sequence: TGTGCCAGCAGCTTGATACTAGCGGGGGGGTGGCATAAGCGCTCCTACGAGCAGTACTTC. Encoded protein: CASSLILAGGWHKRSYEQYF.

As concerns this clone: The sample contains more than one DNA sequence encoding this CDR3. The gene calls are TRBV18 and TRBJ1-1; 7 nucleotides agree with TRBD1. This CDR3 is built from 13 residues. Trimming removed 3 bases from V and 3 bases from J; junction bases left unmatched: 1. Germline lookup yields CDR1 KGHSH and CDR2 LQKENI. The CDR3 is CASSPDRHTEAFF. Written as DNA, the CDR3 is TGTGCCAGCTCACCGGACAGGCACACTGAAGCTTTCTTT.

The chain links TRBV5-6 to TRBJ2-2, with 7 bases that match TRBD1. Trimming at V came to 4 bases and at J to 4 bases, leaving 7 bases not matched to a gene. The CDR3 totals 15 residues. Per germline, CDR1 SGHDT and CDR2 YYEEEE. In nucleotides, the CDR3 is TGTGCCAGCAGCACTCAAACAGGGGCCACCGGGGAGCTGTTTTTT. Protein sequence: CASSTQTGATGELFF.

The count of this clone is one. The rearrangement links TRBV19 to TRBJ2-5, with 9 bases matching TRBD2. The ends lost 3 bases at V and 5 bases at J; junction bases unmatched: 7. CDR1 is LNHDA and CDR2 is SQIVND in the germline V gene (reference sequence). The CDR3 totals 15 residues. The CDR3 nucleotides are TGTGCCAGTAGTATTGGCGGGGGGGCCGGTGAGACCCAGTACTTC. Translation gives CASSIGGGAGETQYF.

J is TRBJ2-3 and V is TRBV19; 9 bases are a match to TRBD2. CDR1 LNHDA and CDR2 SQIVND come from the germline V gene (reference sequence). The CDR3 is 15 residues long. With 5 bases clipped from V and 2 bases from J, the junction kept 5 bases outside the gene matches. CDR3 sequence: CASSLSGGPTDTQYF. CDR3 coding DNA: TGTGCCAGTAGTCTCAGCGGGGGGCCCACAGATACGCAGTATTTT.

The chain couples TRBV15 to TRBJ2-3; TRBD2 aligns across 10 bases. The CDR3 loop spans 16 amino acids. J gave up 1 base and V 0 bases, and 1 base lay outside the gene matches. Germline-derived CDR1 and CDR2 are LNHNV and YYDKDF (reference sequence). CDR3 residues: CATSRDLAGGTDTQYF. The DNA of the CDR3 is TGTGCCACCAGCAGAGATCTAGCGGGGGGCACAGATACGCAGTATTTT.

The chain is built from TRBV9 and TRBJ2-7; TRBD1 matches 7 bases. This CDR3 has 14 amino acids. Germline V lookup: CDR1 SGDLS, CDR2 YYNGEE. J lost 3 bases, V lost 3 bases, and 6 bases had no gene match. The CDR3 loop reads CASSAGTANYEQYF. The CDR3 DNA reads TGTGCCAGCAGCGCCGGGACAGCCAACTACGAGCAGTACTTC.

The rearrangement links TRBV7-2 to TRBJ2-6; TRBD1 aligns across 8 bases. This CDR3 comprises 15 residues. Unmatched junction bases numbered 0, after V lost 4 bases and J lost 1 base. Germline V CDR1 and CDR2: SGHTA, FQGNSA. The DNA for the CDR3 is TGTGCCAGCAGCTACAGGGGGTCTGGGGCCAACGTCCTGACTTTC. Amino acid sequence: CASSYRGSGANVLTF.

The chain joins TRBV5-6 to TRBJ1-5; TRBD1 matches 7 bases. The CDR3 covers 15 residues. The V segment lost 4 bases and the J segment 4 bases; nucleotides outside the gene matches: 8. Germline V lookup: CDR1 SGHDT, CDR2 YYEEEE. CDR3 bases: TGTGCCAGCAGCGTGAGGGGGCGGTTTAATCAGCCCCAGCATTTT. It is translated as CASSVRGRFNQPQHF.

The V and J genes are TRBV9 and TRBJ1-1; TRBD1 matches 9 bases. Trimming cost V 3 bases and J 1 base; bases outside gene matches: 4. The CDR3 loop spans 15 amino acids. Germline V lookup: CDR1 SGDLS, CDR2 YYNGEE. The CDR3 region has the DNA TGTGCCAGCAGCGCGCGACAGGGGGGGAACACTGAAGCTTTCTTT. Its translation: CASSARQGGNTEAFF.